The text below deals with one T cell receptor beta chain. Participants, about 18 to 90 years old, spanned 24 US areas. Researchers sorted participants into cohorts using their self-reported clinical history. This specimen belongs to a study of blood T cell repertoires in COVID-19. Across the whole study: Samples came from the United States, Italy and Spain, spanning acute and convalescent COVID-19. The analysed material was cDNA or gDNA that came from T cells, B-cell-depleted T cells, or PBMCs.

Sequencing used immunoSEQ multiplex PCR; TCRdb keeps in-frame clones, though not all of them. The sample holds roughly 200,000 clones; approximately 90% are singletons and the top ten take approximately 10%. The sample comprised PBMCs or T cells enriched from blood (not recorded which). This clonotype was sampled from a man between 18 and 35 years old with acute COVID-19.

CDR3 bases: TGTGCCAGCAGTGACAGGTCCGAGAGCACAGATACGCAGTATTTT. It yields the protein CASSDRSESTDTQYF. This chain uses TRBV2 with TRBJ2-3, with unresolved D. Germline CDR1 and CDR2: SNHLY and FYNNEI. This CDR3 is built from 15 residues. Trimming removed 3 bases from V and 0 bases from J, with 10 bases in between.